A selection of T cell receptor beta chains follows, all from one sample in a study of CD8+CD57+ T cells in acquired aplastic anemia. TCRdb re-called the reads with MiXCR, one entry per CDR3 protein. The sample lists over 150,000 distinct CDR3 sequences, 50% to 55% occurring once. Sequences were obtained from sorted CD4+, CD8+, or CD8+CD57+ T cells (not recorded which) from PBMCs. The receptor set was obtained from a human donor in good health, serving as a control. The CDR3 runs from the conserved cysteine through the conserved F or W. Fields, in order: D gene, V gene, J gene, clone size, CDR3 DNA, CDR3 protein. D genes are given only for firm matches. Not all rows give a size; the values are once, few, many and, for expanded clones, a class.

>-|TRBV2|TRBJ2-1|-
TGTGCCAGAGGGACATCCTCCTACAATGAGCAGTTCTTC
CARGTSSYNEQFF
>TRBD1|TRBV29-1|TRBJ2-7|once
TGCAGCGTTGGCCCCGGGACAGGGGGCCACGAGCAGTACTTC
CSVGPGTGGHEQYF
>TRBD1|TRBV29-1|TRBJ2-7|once
TGCAGCGTCGGACAGGGGGGCTCCTACGAGCAGTACTTC
CSVGQGGSYEQYF
>TRBD1|TRBV19|TRBJ2-2|once
TGTGCCAGTAGTTCTCCGACAGGGGTGGCCACCGGGGAGCTGTTTTTT
CASSSPTGVATGELFF
>-|TRBV7-8|TRBJ2-2|-
TGTGCCAGCAGCTTAGTGGGCAGGGTCCTGGTTGTCGGGGAGCTGTTTTTT
CASSLVGRVLVVGELFF
>-|TRBV24-1|TRBJ1-2|-
TGTGCCACCTGGCCGCACTGGAACACCTTC
CATWPHWNTF
>-|TRBV20-1|TRBJ2-7|-
TGCAGTGCCCGCCGAGACAGGACCTACGAGCAGTACTTC
CSARRDRTYEQYF
>-|TRBV7-6|TRBJ2-3|few
TGTGCCAGCAGCTTAGGGGAGACAGATACGCAGTATTTT
CASSLGETDTQYF
>-|TRBV19|TRBJ2-1|many
TGTGCCAGTAGTTCTTACAATGAGCAGTTCTTC
CASSSYNEQFF
>-|TRBV30|TRBJ2-5|many
TGTGCCTGGAGCCCAGGGGGGGAGACCCAGTACTTC
CAWSPGGETQYF
>-|TRBV6-1|TRBJ1-4|-
TGTGCCAGCAGTGCCGGGGGATACTCAAATGAAAAACTGTTTTTT
CASSAGGYSNEKLFF
>TRBD2|TRBV10-1|TRBJ2-1|-
TGCGCCAGCAGTGAGTCTGCGGGAGGGGGGAATGAGCAGTTCTTC
CASSESAGGGNEQFF
>-|TRBV25-1|TRBJ1-5|-
TGTGCCAGCAGTGAATATTCGGGAGGCCAGCCCCAGCATTTT
CASSEYSGGQPQHF
>-|TRBV29-1|TRBJ1-6|few
TGCAGCGTCTCAAAACAGGACAGCTATAATTCACCCCTCCACTTC
CSVSKQDSYNSPLHF
>-|TRBV7-2|TRBJ1-6|-
TGTGCCAGCAGCTTAGGGGGAGGGCCCCTCCACTTT
CASSLGGGPLHF
>-|TRBV15|TRBJ1-2|few
TGTGCCACCAGCGATTGGGCTAACTATGGCTACACCTTC
CATSDWANYGYTF
>-|TRBV7-9|TRBJ2-1|many
TGTGCCAGCACCCCGCCCCGTGGGGGGGCAAATGAGCAGTTCTTC
CASTPPRGGANEQFF
>-|TRBV7-2|TRBJ2-7|many
TGTGCCAGCAGCGGCTACAAGTACTCCTACGAGCAGTACTTC
CASSGYKYSYEQYF
>-|TRBV2|TRBJ2-1|-
TGTGCCAGCAGCCCCGGGCCGTACAATGAGCAGTTCTTC
CASSPGPYNEQFF
>-|TRBV6-2/TRBV6-3|TRBJ1-5|many
TGTGCCAGCAGAACAGGGTCTAGCAATCAGCCCCAGCATTTT
CASRTGSSNQPQHF
>-|TRBV11-1|TRBJ2-1|many
TGTGCCAGCAGCTTAGAGGCAGTCCCCTACAATGAGCAGTTCTTC
CASSLEAVPYNEQFF
>-|TRBV2|TRBJ2-5|many
TGTGCCAGCAGTGAGCTGTCAGGGCGAGAGACCCAGTACTTC
CASSELSGRETQYF
>-|TRBV7-8|TRBJ1-2|-
TGTGCCACCCACCCGCTCGGGTACGGCTACACCTTC
CATHPLGYGYTF
>-|TRBV7-8|TRBJ1-3|-
TGTGCCAGCAGCTTAGCCTCAGGGGCAGGTGTCGGAAACACCATATATTTT
CASSLASGAGVGNTIYF
>TRBD1|TRBV19|TRBJ1-2|-
TGTGCCAGTAGTATAGTAGGGGGACAGGCCTATGGCTACACCTTC
CASSIVGGQAYGYTF
>TRBD1|TRBV29-1|TRBJ2-2|many
TGCAGCGCCGGGACAGGGACCGGGGAGCTGTTTTTT
CSAGTGTGELFF